Presented here are 23 T cell receptor beta chains from one specimen sequenced in a study of molecular identifiers for immune sequencing clone quantification (dated by TCRdb to the late 2010s). The receptor library was made with PCR. Sequencing relied on an Illumina HiSeq 4000. TCRdb reworked the public reads: Q25 trimming with fastp, MiXCR clone assembly, productive beta chains retained. Rows with one shared CDR3 protein collapse into an entry with the most common genes and DNA. Within this sample are 65,000 to 70,000 distinct CDR3 sequences, with 15% to 20% of them counted one time only. About 1.5% of the sample comes from the top ten. The specimen was naive CD8+ T cells from blood, with Jurkat cell RNA spiked in. Interpreted using the paper, the cell subset or site label stands for: FACS-sorted CD8+CD4-CCR7+CD45RA+ naive T cells. The receptors originated from a human donor in good health. Some libraries in this study had Jurkat cell RNA spiked in.

This clonotype was counted ten times or more. This rearrangement joins TRBV4-2 to TRBJ2-7; D ambiguous. The CDR3 spans 16 residues. Looked up from germline, CDR1 is LGHNA and CDR2 is YNFKEQ. V was cut by 0 bases and J by 5 bases, with 17 bases left in between. CDR3 in amino acids: CASSQEVGPRIDEQYF. The CDR3 nucleotides read TGTGCCAGCAGCCAAGAAGTGGGTCCCCGGATCGACGAGCAGTACTTC.

On this clonotype itself: This could be a read error, since a much larger clone is one nucleotide away. The chain uses TRBV7-8 and TRBJ2-7; D gene ambiguous. CDR3 length: 16 residues. V shed 2 bases and J shed 5 bases, with 19 bases lying between them. CDR1 and CDR2 (germline): SGHVS, FQNEAQ. CDR3: CASSLSVRREMHEQYF. The CDR3 DNA reads as TGTGCCAGCAGCTTAAGTGTACGCCGCGAGATGCACGAGCAGTACTTC.

Points on this clonotype: A clone one base away is much larger, so this may be a read error. The CDR3 loop is CASSIGLAHNEQFF. CDR3 coding DNA: TGTGCCAGCAGCATAGGACTAGCCCACAATGAGCAGTTCTTC. The V gene is TRBV27, the J gene TRBJ2-1; 8 nucleotides line up with TRBD2. CDR1 and CDR2 from the germline V gene are MNHEY and SMNVEV (reference sequence). The V and J ends lost 6 bases and 5 bases, in that order; junction bases with no gene match: 6. This CDR3 contains 14 residues.

This clonotype was recorded a few times. The CDR3 DNA follows: TGTGCCAGTTCTTGGGGGGGCAATGAGCAGTTCTTC. The encoded protein is CASSWGGNEQFF. J is TRBJ2-1 and V is TRBV7-9; 7 positions agree with TRBD2. V lost 9 bases and J lost 6; bases outside the gene matches: 5. This CDR3 spans 12 amino acids. Germline CDR1 and CDR2: SEHNR and FQNEAQ (reference sequence). Using reference TRBV7-9 and TRBJ2-1 for the parts outside the CDR3, the full variable domain is DTGVSQNPRHKITKRGQNVTFRCDPISEHNRLYWYRQTLGQGPEFLTYFQNEAQLEKSRLLSDRFSAERPKGSFSTLEIQRTEQGDSAMYLCASSWGGNEQFFGPGTRLTVL.

The table lists this clonotype with many counts. The chain is built from TRBV14 and TRBJ2-1, with D perhaps matching TRBD2 (6 bases). This CDR3 is 19 amino acids long. Trimming removed 2 bases from V and 0 bases from J, with 20 bases in between. Germline assignment: CDR1 SGHDN and CDR2 FVKESK. CDR3 nucleotides: TGTGCCAGCAGCCAAAGCTTTAGCGGAACCACCACCTCCTACAATGAGCAGTTCTTC. Its protein is CASSQSFSGTTTSYNEQFF.

This clonotype was found a few times. The chain uses TRBV11-2 and TRBJ1-6; D possibly corresponds to TRBD1 (5 bases). The CDR3 has 16 amino acids. In germline, CDR1 is SGHAT, CDR2 FQNNGV. Trimming removed 2 bases at V and 7 bases at J, with 15 bases between. DNA of the CDR3: TGTGCCAGCAGCTTAACCTGGTCCAGGGTCAATTCACCCCTCCACTTT. Residues: CASSLTWSRVNSPLHF.

Notes on this clonotype: A much larger clone sits a single nucleotide away, making a read error possible. J is TRBJ1-1 and V is TRBV27; no firm D call. Trimming pared 1 base from V and 4 bases from J, leaving 7 bases between. Germline V gene data show CDR1 as MNHEY and CDR2 as SMNVEV (reference sequence). This CDR3 is 13 amino acids long. In DNA form, the CDR3 reads TGTGCCAGCAGTTTATGGAGTTCCACTGAAGCTTTCTTT. Translation: CASSLWSSTEAFF.

Many counts were recorded for this clonotype. This chain connects TRBV13 to TRBJ2-5; no definite D call. The CDR3 is made up of 14 amino acids. V was trimmed by 0 bases and J by 2 bases, leaving 7 bases between them. CDR1 and CDR2 (germline): PRHDT, FYEKMQ (reference sequence). CDR3 region: CASSLGLIQETQYF. CDR3 bases: TGTGCCAGCAGCTTAGGTCTTATACAAGAGACCCAGTACTTC.

This clonotype occurred many times. The CDR3 reads CASSQRDSQIYNEQFF. DNA of the CDR3: TGCGCCAGCAGCCAAAGGGACAGTCAAATATACAATGAGCAGTTCTTC. The chain joins TRBV4-1 to TRBJ2-1, with 7 bases aligning to TRBD1. In germline, CDR1 is MGHRA, CDR2 YSYEKL. The CDR3 consists of 16 residues. The trim removed 2 bases at V and 4 bases at J, leaving 8 bases unmatched.

This clonotype has a count of ten or more. The V and J genes are TRBV30 and TRBJ2-1; 10 bases agree with TRBD2. The V and J ends lost 0 bases and 9 bases, in that order; junction bases with no gene match: 14. CDR1 and CDR2 from the germline V gene are GTSNPN and SVGIG (reference sequence). This CDR3 is built from 17 residues. The CDR3 DNA reads as TGTGCCTGGAGTGTTTGGCTAGCGGGAGTATCTACGAGTGAGCAGTTCTTC. This translates into CAWSVWLAGVSTSEQFF.

This chain links TRBV7-3 with TRBJ2-5; TRBD2 matches 9 bases. The germline V gene has CDR1 SGHTA and CDR2 FQGTGA. Trimming at V came to 5 bases and at J to 4 bases, leaving 8 bases not matched to a gene. The CDR3 is made up of 15 amino acids. In DNA, the CDR3 is TGTGCCAGCAGCCCGGGACTAGCCTTAACAGAGACCCAGTACTTC. It specifies CASSPGLALTETQYF. Together with reference TRBV7-3 and TRBJ2-5, the CDR3 gives the full variable domain: GAGVSQTPSNKVTEKGKYVELRCDPISGHTALYWYRQSLGQGPEFLIYFQGTGAADDSGLPNDRFFAVRPEGSVSTLKIQRTERGDSAVYLCASSPGLALTETQYFGPGTRLLVL.

This clonotype was counted ten times or more. This chain connects TRBV30 to TRBJ1-2; TRBD1 is a possible D gene (5 bases). This CDR3 is 14 amino acids long. Germline CDR1 is GTSNPN and CDR2 is SVGIG (reference sequence). Trimming pared 2 bases from V and 3 bases from J, leaving 13 bases between. CDR3 nucleotides: TGTGCCTGGAGTTTAAGGGGTACCTACTATGGCTACACCTTC. Translated: CAWSLRGTYYGYTF.

Comment on this clonotype: A much larger clone sits a single nucleotide away, making a read error possible. V usage is TRBV7-9 and J usage is TRBJ2-7; D is ambiguous. The CDR3 is 12 residues long. CDR1 SEHNR and CDR2 FQNEAQ come from the germline V gene (reference sequence). Here the CDR3 reads CACSLGPNEQYF. The CDR3 nucleotides read TGTGCCTGCAGCTTAGGTCCCAACGAGCAGTACTTC.

Many counts were recorded for this clonotype. This chain joins TRBV7-9 and TRBJ2-6; D not certain. The germline CDR1 and CDR2 sequences are SEHNR and FQNEAQ (reference sequence). Trimming took off 5 bases at V and 0 bases at J, with 17 bases between the two ends. This CDR3 spans 18 amino acids. The CDR3 DNA is TGTGCCAGCAGCCCCCCGACGTCCCATTCCTCTGGGGCCAACGTCCTGACTTTC. Translation: CASSPPTSHSSGANVLTF.

With respect to this clonotype: A much larger clone sits a single nucleotide away, making a read error possible. The J gene is TRBJ1-2, the V gene TRBV7-7; D unclear. The length of the CDR3 is 13 residues. Germline lookup yields CDR1 SSHAT and CDR2 FNYEAQ (reference sequence). The CDR3 sequence: CASITRPVDGCTF. CDR3 bases: TGTGCTAGCATTACCCGACCCGTAGACGGCTGCACCTTC.

Remarks on this clonotype: This may come from a read error, since a much larger clone is one base off. The rearrangement uses TRBV19 and TRBJ2-1, with 12 bases fitting TRBD2. From germline, CDR1 is LNHDA and CDR2 SQIVND (reference sequence). CDR3 length equals 16 residues. DNA of the CDR3: TGTGCCAGAAGTATAACGCTAGCGGGAGGGCGAACTGAGCAGTTCTTC. Protein: CARSITLAGGRTEQFF.

This clonotype occurred many times. This sequence joins TRBV28 and TRBJ2-7, with 8 bases identical to TRBD2. V trimming: 6 bases; J trimming: 4 bases; junction bases outside the gene matches: 5. Germline lookup yields CDR1 MDHEN and CDR2 SYDVKM. This CDR3 comprises 13 residues. The CDR3 nucleotides are TGTGCCAGCAGCCCATCGGGGGGGTACGAGCAGTACTTC. Protein: CASSPSGGYEQYF. Complete variable domain (other parts from reference TRBV28 and TRBJ2-7): DVKVTQSSRYLVKRTGEKVFLECVQDMDHENMFWYRQDPGLGLRLIYFSYDVKMKEKGDIPEGYSVSREKKERFSLILESASTNQTSMYLCASSPSGGYEQYFGPGTRLTVT.

This clonotype turned up a few times. The chain links TRBV27 to TRBJ1-1, with 8 bases lining up with TRBD1. This CDR3 contains 14 residues. The germline V gene encodes CDR1 MNHEY and CDR2 SMNVEV (reference sequence). Unmatched junction bases numbered 9, after V lost 7 bases and J lost 5 bases. CDR3 in DNA: TGTGCCAGCACCCTCGGACAGGGAGGAACTGAAGCTTTCTTT. Residues: CASTLGQGGTEAFF.

This clonotype was counted many times. This chain uses TRBV3-1 with TRBJ2-2; no clear D. The V gene's germline CDR1 is LGHDT and CDR2 YNNKEL (reference sequence). The V end was cut by 6 bases, the J end by 6 bases, with 17 bases between. This CDR3 is built from 15 residues. The CDR3 region is CASSPTIGFPGELFF. CDR3 nucleotides: TGTGCCAGCAGTCCCACAATTGGCTTCCCCGGGGAGCTGTTTTTT.

V and J are TRBV12-3 or TRBV12-4 and TRBJ2-2, with a tentative D call TRBD2 (5 bases). Trimming removed 6 bases from V and 2 bases from J, with 13 bases in between. This CDR3 is 15 amino acids long. Here the CDR3 DNA reads TGTGCCAGCAGCCCGAAAGGACTCAACACCGGGGAGCTGTTTTTT. Protein: CASSPKGLNTGELFF.

This clonotype was counted at least ten times. The junction departs from germline at one end; a sequencing error may be responsible. The chain employs TRBV12-3 or TRBV12-4 and TRBJ2-7; D is unclear. This CDR3 has 13 amino acids. The CDR3 bases are TGTGCCAGCAGCTTAGGCACTCCCTACGAGCAGTACTTC. Protein: CASSLGTPYEQYF.

Many counts were recorded for this clonotype. This rearrangement joins TRBV27 to TRBJ2-7, with 9 bases matching TRBD1. The V and J ends lost 6 bases and 2 bases, in that order; junction bases with no gene match: 5. The CDR3 length is 14 residues. CDR1 is MNHEY and CDR2 is SMNVEV in the germline V gene (reference sequence). The DNA for the CDR3 is TGTGCCAGCAGCATGACAGGGGGAACCTACGAGCAGTACTTC. It yields the protein CASSMTGGTYEQYF.

This clonotype was observed once. One junction end does not reproduce the germline sequence, and a read error may be involved. J is TRBJ2-7 and V is TRBV7-2; 9 bases map to TRBD2. The germline V gene encodes CDR1 SGHTA and CDR2 FQGNSA. This CDR3 spans 15 amino acids. CDR3 sequence: CASSLLAGSAYERYF. CDR3 DNA: TGTGCCAGCAGCTTACTAGCGGGATCCGCCTACGAGCGGTACTTC.